The 5 T cell receptor beta chains listed next were all sequenced from one sample in a study of identical twins (dated by TCRdb to 2016 to 2017). The library was built by means of 5' RACE. The instrument given in TCRdb is Illumina HiSeq 2000. TCRdb trimmed the raw reads at Q25, called clones with MiXCR and kept productive beta chains. Here each entry gathers all rows of one CDR3 protein and keeps the most common genes and DNA. In all, the sample holds about 490,000 distinct CDR3 sequences, and around 15% of those were seen once. The ten largest make up roughly 0.42% of the sample. This sample was also put to use in a study of yellow fever vaccine responses in identical twins.

Sequencing was performed on CD4+ T cells sorted from blood. Receptor source: a woman aged 18-35 years in good health.

The chain uses TRBV28 and TRBJ2-4; the D gene could be TRBD1 or TRBD2 (6 bases each). The CDR3 covers 18 residues. Germline values: CDR1 MDHEN, CDR2 SYDVKM. V dropped 3 bases and J dropped 0 bases, with 18 bases sitting between them. CDR3 sequence (DNA): TGTGCCAGCAGTTTTACCTCATGGGGGGCCGAAGCCAAAAACATTCAGTACTTC. This encodes CASSFTSWGAEAKNIQYF.

Many counts were recorded for this clonotype. This sequence joins TRBV7-3 and TRBJ2-5; the match to TRBD2 covers 8 bases. Losses at the gene ends were 4 bases for V and 3 bases for J; bases not matched to a gene: 4. Germline V gene sequence: CDR1 SGHTA, CDR2 FQGTGA. The CDR3 extends over 14 amino acids. CDR3 in amino acids: CASSSGLAEETQYF. In DNA, the CDR3 is TGTGCCAGCAGCTCCGGACTAGCCGAAGAGACCCAGTACTTC.

This clonotype has just a few counts. The J gene is TRBJ2-7, the V gene TRBV18; TRBD2 aligns across 10 bases. CDR1 and CDR2 from the germline V gene are KGHSH and LQKENI. J was trimmed by 5 bases and V by 4 bases; bases with no gene match: 11. This CDR3 spans 16 amino acids. CDR3 nucleotides: TGTGCCAGCTCACTCTTTGAAGCGGGAGGGCCAGACGAGCAGTACTTC. This gives the protein CASSLFEAGGPDEQYF.

The chain recombines TRBV5-1 with TRBJ2-2; no definite D call. The V gene's germline CDR1 is SGHRS and CDR2 YFSETQ. The germline V and J ends were trimmed by 5 bases and 5 bases, with 13 bases remaining between them. The CDR3 is 14 residues long. In DNA form, the CDR3 reads TGCGCCAGCAGTTCCTCGGTATTGACCGGGGAGCTGTTTTTT. This gives the protein CASSSSVLTGELFF.

This chain's CDR3 is CASSPLGLGTDTQYF. The CDR3 DNA reads TGTGCCAGCAGCCCGCTGGGACTTGGCACAGATACGCAGTATTTT. V and J are TRBV6-1 and TRBJ2-3; D is possibly TRBD2 (6 bases). Trimming took 6 bases from V and 1 from J, leaving 14 bases between them. This CDR3 is built from 15 residues. The germline V gene encodes CDR1 MNHNS and CDR2 SASEGT.